This passage covers 17 T cell receptor beta chains from one sample sequenced in a study of cytomegalovirus exposure and HLA in healthy donors. The PCR used 60 Vbeta and 13 Jbeta primers. Repertoires were generated with immunoSEQ multiplex PCR, while TCRdb's copy carries only in-frame clones and drops some. The data hold some 200,000 clones, with 84% observed a single time. Sequences were obtained from PBMCs. The receptors shown here come from a woman aged 45-59 years in good health and CMV-seropositive.

As DNA, the CDR3 is TGTGCCAGCAGCGTAGGGACTCAAGAGACCCAGTACTTC. This sequence encodes CASSVGTQETQYF. The chain uses TRBV9 and TRBJ2-5; D is possibly TRBD2 (5 bases). This CDR3 is 13 amino acids long. Germline V lookup: CDR1 SGDLS, CDR2 YYNGEE. The V and J ends lost 0 bases and 2 bases respectively, with 5 bases between them.

This chain connects TRBV10-3 to TRBJ1-2; the D gene is possibly TRBD1 (5 bases). V was clipped by 2 bases and J by 6 bases, with 7 bases between them. The CDR3 consists of 12 residues. Germline CDR1 is ENHRY and CDR2 is SYGVKD. The CDR3 spells CAISEGGDGYTF. The CDR3 DNA sequence: TGTGCCATCAGTGAGGGGGGGGATGGCTACACCTTC.

The rearrangement joins TRBV28 to TRBJ2-4; a possible D gene is TRBD1 (6 bases). The CDR3 is 13 amino acids. Germline V gene lookup returns CDR1 MDHEN and CDR2 SYDVKM. The V gene lost 6 bases and the J gene lost 8 bases, with 14 bases spanning the gap. The CDR3 bases are TGTGCCAGCAGACAGGGCCCCCTGGACATTCAGTACTTC. This translates into CASRQGPLDIQYF.

The chain's CDR3 is CASSSLGANQPQHF. The CDR3 DNA reads as TGTGCCAGCAGCTCTTTGGGGGCTAATCAGCCCCAGCATTTT. The V and J genes are TRBV7-2 and TRBJ1-5; possible D gene TRBD1, 6 bases. V was shortened by 4 bases and J by 4 bases, with 11 bases between the two germline ends. CDR1 and CDR2 from the germline V gene are SGHTA and FQGNSA. The CDR3 extends over 14 amino acids.

The genes are TRBV18 and TRBJ2-7, with D maybe TRBD1 (6 bases). The V gene's germline CDR1 is KGHSH and CDR2 LQKENI. With 5 bases removed from V and 5 bases from J, the gap between germline ends came to 16 bases. This CDR3 has 14 amino acids. CDR3 in amino acids: CASSRNRDMDEQYF. As DNA, the CDR3 is TGTGCCAGCTCAAGAAACAGGGATATGGACGAGCAGTACTTC.

The CDR3 here is CASRGQGFAGELFF. CDR3 nucleotides: TGTGCCAGCAGGGGACAGGGCTTTGCCGGGGAGCTGTTTTTT. The V and J genes are TRBV5-8 and TRBJ2-2; TRBD1 aligns across 9 bases. CDR1 SGHTS and CDR2 YDEGEE come from the germline V gene. The CDR3 is 14 residues long. V was pared by 5 bases and J by 6 bases, with 5 bases of the junction left unmatched.

The chain carries TRBV6-5 and TRBJ2-7, with 10 bases identical to TRBD2. This CDR3 region has 14 residues. Trimming at V came to 8 bases and at J to 3 bases, leaving 7 bases not matched to a gene. Germline loops: CDR1 MNHEY, CDR2 SVGAGI. DNA of the CDR3: TGTGCCAGCCAGCGGGGGGGCGGTGACTACGAGCAGTACTTC. Protein product: CASQRGGGDYEQYF.

V gene TRBV19 combines with J gene TRBJ2-3; D perhaps matches TRBD1 (7 bases). V lost 2 bases to trimming and J lost 2 bases, with 11 bases between them. Per germline, CDR1 LNHDA and CDR2 SQIVND (reference sequence). The CDR3 extends over 15 amino acids. The CDR3 DNA reads as TGTGCCAGTAGTATACTCAGGGGGGTCACAGATACGCAGTATTTT. Amino acids: CASSILRGVTDTQYF. The full variable domain, completed using reference TRBV19 and TRBJ2-3, is DGGITQSPKYLFRKEGQNVTLSCEQNLNHDAMYWYRQDPGQGLRLIYYSQIVNDFQKGDIAEGYSVSREKKESFPLTVTSAQKNPTAFYLCASSILRGVTDTQYFGPGTRLTVL.

The chain joins TRBV6-6 to TRBJ1-5; no definite D call. CDR1 and CDR2 from the germline V gene are MNHNY and SVGAGI (reference sequence). This CDR3 spans 13 amino acids. Trimming left V 6 bases short and J 6 bases short, with 12 bases between. CDR3 region: CASSPYRGQPQHF. In DNA form, the CDR3 reads TGTGCCAGCAGCCCTTACCGGGGTCAGCCCCAGCATTTT.

The chain combines TRBV7-8 with TRBJ2-1; TRBD1 aligns across 8 bases. CDR3 length: 16 residues. CDR1 is SGHVS and CDR2 is FQNEAQ in the germline V gene. The V and J ends lost 3 bases and 5 bases, in that order; junction bases with no gene match: 9. CDR3 coding DNA: TGTGCCAGCAGCTTTCTAGGACAGGGAGAGCACAATGAGCAGTTCTTC. Protein: CASSFLGQGEHNEQFF.

To note about this clone: One end of the junction is discordant with germline, which a read error may explain. The chain links TRBV7-9 to TRBJ2-5, with D uncertain. Germline V gene lookup returns CDR1 SEHNR and CDR2 FQNEAQ (reference sequence). This CDR3 is built from 11 residues. This CDR3 is CSSSNGETQYF. CDR3 DNA sequence: TGTTCCAGCAGCAACGGGGAGACCCAGTACTTC.

This clone was picked up one time. This chain connects TRBV27 to TRBJ2-7, with 9 positions matching TRBD2. This CDR3 is 14 amino acids long. V shed 6 bases and J 0 bases; nucleotides not matched to a gene: 3. Germline CDR1 and CDR2: MNHEY and SMNVEV (reference sequence). The CDR3 sequence: CASRGSGGSYEQYF. The CDR3 DNA follows: TGTGCCAGCAGGGGTAGCGGGGGCTCCTACGAGCAGTACTTC.

This chain uses TRBV7-8 with TRBJ2-1; TRBD2 matches 15 bases. Germline lookup yields CDR1 SGHVS and CDR2 FQNEAQ. V gave up 5 bases and J gave up 1 base; unmatched junction bases: 6. The CDR3 is made up of 18 amino acids. CDR3 region: CASSPPGLAGGSYNEQFF. The CDR3 bases are TGTGCCAGCAGCCCCCCTGGACTAGCGGGGGGGTCCTACAATGAGCAGTTCTTC.

This chain joins TRBV14 and TRBJ2-1; possible D gene TRBD1, 6 bases. CDR3 length: 16 residues. V was clipped by 1 base and J by 6 bases, with 16 bases between them. Germline CDR1 SGHDN, CDR2 FVKESK. For the CDR3, the DNA is TGTGCCAGCAGCCAAGTACAGGGATCAGCCTTCAATGAGCAGTTCTTC. Translating it yields CASSQVQGSAFNEQFF.

The CDR3, as DNA: TGTGCCAGCAGCCAAGGTTGGGGGCAGGCGAGAAGGTACACTGAAGCTTTCTTT. It yields the protein CASSQGWGQARRYTEAFF. V usage is TRBV14 and J usage is TRBJ1-1; weak D call: TRBD1 (6 bases). CDR1 and CDR2 from the germline V gene are SGHDN and FVKESK. CDR3 length: 18 amino acids. The V end lost 1 base, the J end lost 3 bases, and 21 bases lay between the germline ends.

The gene calls are TRBV11-1 and TRBJ2-5; TRBD2 aligns across 8 bases. The tail of the sequence fits TRBJ2-7 better, so the J call may be wrong. The germline CDR1 and CDR2 sequences are SGHAT and FQDESV (reference sequence). This CDR3 contains 14 residues. The CDR3: CASSLQRGPYEQYF. Written as DNA, the CDR3 is TGTGCCAGCAGCCTTCAGCGGGGGCCCTACGAGCAGTACTTC.

The rearrangement links TRBV4-1 to TRBJ2-5; TRBD2 matches 7 bases. V shed 4 bases and J 1 base; nucleotides not matched to a gene: 0. CDR1 MGHRA and CDR2 YSYEKL come from the germline V gene. The CDR3 covers 13 residues. CDR3 loop: CASSPGGQETQYF. As DNA, the CDR3 is TGCGCCAGCAGCCCGGGGGGCCAAGAGACCCAGTACTTC.